This T cell receptor (beta chain) appears in the sequencing data of a study of T cells in localized non-small cell lung cancer. Germline lookup yields CDR1 MGHRA and CDR2 YSYEKL. The CDR3 is 15 amino acids. V was cut by 7 bases and J by 2 bases, with 17 bases left in between. Only in-frame clones appear in the TCRdb table, and some are missing; sequencing was by immunoSEQ multiplex PCR. The sample carries 800 or so clones, under 30% recorded once. This clone was recorded a few times. The receptor comes from a female donor older than 55 with stage I squamous cell lung carcinoma. Sequencing was performed on lung tumor tissue, taken before any cancer treatment. The V and J genes are TRBV4-1 and TRBJ1-2; maybe TRBD1 (5 bases). CDR3 protein: CASTPRLGANYGYTF. The DNA for the CDR3 is TGCGCCAGCACCCCCAGACTCGGGGCAAACTATGGCTACACCTTC.